This TCR beta chain was captured in a study of OX40 agonist ivuxolimab in advanced cancers. Across the whole study: Males comprised 75% to 90% of the group, whose mean age was about 60 years (range 23 to 79). Partial responses were recorded for three patients, including one with hepatocellular carcinoma and two with cutaneous melanoma. The study's findings and limits: The study did not work out the antigen specificity of the expanded peripheral T cells.

Between the trimmed V and J ends, which lost 4 bases and 6 bases, there was a span of 14 bases. Germline CDR1 SGHRS, CDR2 YFSETQ. CDR3 length: 14 residues. Anyone with autoimmune disease history or systemic immunosuppression was excluded. The repertoire was sequenced with immunoSEQ multiplex PCR; TCRdb's copy has only in-frame clones and lacks some. The data contain approximately 30,000 clones, about 90% of them singletons. This clone was recorded only once. Antigen: not known. The chain links TRBV5-1 to TRBJ2-4, with D possibly being TRBD2 (6 bases). Sequences were derived from CD4+ or CD8+ T cells sorted from blood, sampled in a trial of the OX40 agonist ivuxolimab. This TCR was sampled from an adult with an advanced solid tumor such as melanoma, head and neck, liver or kidney cancer. This chain's CDR3 is CASSPRDGGNIQYF. CDR3 nucleotide sequence: TGCGCCAGCAGCCCTCGGGACGGGGGAAACATTCAGTACTTC. Using reference TRBV5-1 and TRBJ2-4 for the parts outside the CDR3, the full variable domain is KAGVTQTPRYLIKTRGQQVTLSCSPISGHRSVSWYQQTPGQGLQFLFEYFSETQRNKGNFPGRFSGRQFSNSRSEMNVSTLELGDSALYLCASSPRDGGNIQYFGAGTRLSVL.